Listed here is a single TCR beta chain. This clone's antigen is unknown. Qualities for individual bases were not recorded, and no much larger clone is one base off. The germline V gene encodes CDR1 SGHAT and CDR2 FQNNGV. Trimming accounts for 3 bases at V and 0 bases at J, while the number of junction bases matched to no gene is 4. Inclusive of the bounding cysteine and phenylalanine, the CDR3 is 15 residues long. Only the CDR3 DNA is retained, 45 bases long and in frame from the first base. At diagnosis, peripheral blood, uninvolved tumor-adjacent lung and tumor were collected and were preserved as a mix of fresh-frozen and FFPE material. For TCR repertoire profiling, blood samples were analyzed in the form of peripheral blood mononuclear cells. This specimen belongs to a study of T cells in localized non-small cell lung cancer (dated by TCRdb to 2020 to 2022). A note on the overall study: The study examined T cell repertoires in under 300 patients with early-stage NSCLC and compared tumors with uninvolved tumor-adjacent lungs. A mean age of roughly 66 years was recorded for the NSCLC patients, of whom 129 were male and 90 to 110 were female. The cohort consisted of roughly 240 treatment-naive NSCLC patients whose localized lung tumors had been resected. Broader findings and caveats from the paper: Of the top 100 tumor clones, a median of roughly 60 were detected in paired uninvolved adjacent lung; under 30 were also among that lung's top 100. Higher blood T cell density associated with longer overall survival, while higher adjacent-lung clonality associated with shorter survival. Multi-region tumor sequencing was not performed, so intratumor heterogeneity could not be excluded. Because the study design was exploratory, TCR variables were selected using unadjusted p-values without false-discovery rate correction. Uninvolved tumor-adjacent lung showed the highest T cell clonality, higher than tumor, which suggests more focused antigenic responses in the adjacent lung.

The immunoSEQ Assay was used to sequence TCR beta CDR3 regions from DNA. On the authors' methods: T cell density was computed as TCR beta template counts normalized to usable DNA estimated by amplifying housekeeping genes. Richness was estimated using the preseqR package, with extrapolation to 400,000 templates for PBMC samples and to 120,000 templates for tissue samples. Clonality was taken to be one minus Pielou's evenness. To identify tissue-enriched TCRs, differential abundance testing was run on productive amino-acid clonotypes with a minimum total count of 5 and an alpha of 0.1. Repertoire overlap between compartments was quantified with the Jaccard Index and Morisita Overlap Index. TCR beta CDR3s were clustered by GLIPH together with public tetramer-defined viral CDR3s, and at least three viral sequences plus V-gene enrichment were required for viral motifs. Here the immuneACCESS table is served through TCRdb, limited to in-frame sequences with V and J called. Missing clones are a known gap in these copies; in checked studies unresolved V genes cover under half, and the rest lacks a known reason. V and J calls and clone size follow that table, whereas D and trimming were derived from the DNA. This sample gives roughly 39,000 clones in total; 75% to 95% of them show up just once. The biggest ten clones account for more than 9% of the sample.

The starting material was PBMCs, obtained before any cancer treatment. This receptor was obtained from a woman aged 40 to 75 with stage II lung adenocarcinoma. The sequence links TRBV11-2 to TRBJ1-2, with TRBD1 matching 7 junction bases. The bases are TGTGCCAGCAGCTTGGGGGACAGTTCTAACTATGGCTACACCTTC. This translates into CASSLGDSSNYGYTF.